The clone carrying this T cell receptor beta chain was counted a single time. The table came from immunoSEQ multiplex PCR; TCRdb's copy has only in-frame clones and leaves some out. Among under 350,000 clones listed, about 86% were seen once. This entry belongs to a study of blood T cell repertoires in COVID-19. The CDR3 covers 15 residues. Germline V gene data show CDR1 as MNHEY and CDR2 as SVGAGI. The ends were cut back, 0 bases at V and 4 bases at J, with 12 bases in the middle. The V and J genes are TRBV6-5 and TRBJ1-1; D gene uncertain. The clonotype comes from a woman in her forties with acute COVID-19. Sequencing used PBMCs or T cells enriched from blood (not recorded which). CDR3 nucleotide sequence: TGTGCCAGCAGTTACTCGATTCTCGGGGTCACTGAAGCTTTCTTT. Translating it yields CASSYSILGVTEAFF.